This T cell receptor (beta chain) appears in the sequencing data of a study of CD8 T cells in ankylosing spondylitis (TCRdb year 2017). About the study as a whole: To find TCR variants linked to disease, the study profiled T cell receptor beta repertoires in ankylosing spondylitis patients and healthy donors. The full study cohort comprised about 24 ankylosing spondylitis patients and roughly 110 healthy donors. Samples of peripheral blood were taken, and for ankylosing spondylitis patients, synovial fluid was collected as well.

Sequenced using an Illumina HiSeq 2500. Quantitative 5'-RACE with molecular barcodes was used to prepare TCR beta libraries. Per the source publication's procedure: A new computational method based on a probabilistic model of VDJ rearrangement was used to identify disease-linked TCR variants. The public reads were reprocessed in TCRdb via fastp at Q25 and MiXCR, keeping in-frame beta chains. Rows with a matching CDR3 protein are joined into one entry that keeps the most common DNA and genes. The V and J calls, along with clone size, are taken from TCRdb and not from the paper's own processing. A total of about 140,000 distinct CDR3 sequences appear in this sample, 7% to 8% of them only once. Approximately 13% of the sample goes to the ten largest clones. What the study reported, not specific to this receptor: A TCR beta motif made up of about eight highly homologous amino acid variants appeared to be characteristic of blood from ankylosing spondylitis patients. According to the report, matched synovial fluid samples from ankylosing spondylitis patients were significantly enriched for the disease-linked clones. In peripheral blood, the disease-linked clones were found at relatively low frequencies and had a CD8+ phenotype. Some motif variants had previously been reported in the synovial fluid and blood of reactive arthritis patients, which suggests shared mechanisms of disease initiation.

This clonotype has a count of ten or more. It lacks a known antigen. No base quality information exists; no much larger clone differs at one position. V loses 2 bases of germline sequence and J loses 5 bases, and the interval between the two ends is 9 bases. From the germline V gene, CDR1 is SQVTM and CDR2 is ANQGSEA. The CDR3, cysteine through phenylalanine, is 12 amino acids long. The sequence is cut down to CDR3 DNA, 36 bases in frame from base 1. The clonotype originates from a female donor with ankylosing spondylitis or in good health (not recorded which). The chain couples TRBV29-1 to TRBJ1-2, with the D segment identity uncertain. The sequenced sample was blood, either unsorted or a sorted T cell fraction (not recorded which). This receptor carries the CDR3 CSVESGKYGYTF. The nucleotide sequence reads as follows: TGCAGCGTTGAATCCGGGAAGTATGGCTACACCTTC. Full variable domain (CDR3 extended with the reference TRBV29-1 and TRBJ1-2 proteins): SAVISQKPSRDICQRGTSLTIQCQVDSQVTMMFWYRQQPGQSLTLIATANQGSEATYESGFVIDKFPISRPNLTFSTLTVSNMSPEDSSIYLCSVESGKYGYTFGSGTRLTVV.